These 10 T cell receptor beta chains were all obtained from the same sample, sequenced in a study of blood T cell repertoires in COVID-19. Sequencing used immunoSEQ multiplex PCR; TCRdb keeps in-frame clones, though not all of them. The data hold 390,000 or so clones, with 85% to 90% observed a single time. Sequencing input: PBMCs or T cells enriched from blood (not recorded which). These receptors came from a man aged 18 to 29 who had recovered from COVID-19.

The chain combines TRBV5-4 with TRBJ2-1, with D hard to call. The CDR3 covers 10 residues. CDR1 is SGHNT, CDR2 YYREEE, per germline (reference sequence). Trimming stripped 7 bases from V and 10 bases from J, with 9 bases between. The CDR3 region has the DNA TGTGCCAGCGGCCGGGTAGAGCAGTTCTTC. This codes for CASGRVEQFF.

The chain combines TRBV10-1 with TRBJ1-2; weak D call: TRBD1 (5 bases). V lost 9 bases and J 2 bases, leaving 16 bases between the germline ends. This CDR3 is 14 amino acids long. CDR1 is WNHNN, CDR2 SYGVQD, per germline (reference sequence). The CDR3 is CARRIYRSNYGYTF. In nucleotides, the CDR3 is TGCGCCAGGAGAATTTACAGGTCCAACTATGGCTACACCTTC.

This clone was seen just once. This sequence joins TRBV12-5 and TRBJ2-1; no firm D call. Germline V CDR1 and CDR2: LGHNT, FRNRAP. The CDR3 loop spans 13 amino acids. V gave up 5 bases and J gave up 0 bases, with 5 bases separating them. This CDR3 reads CASGVASYNEQFF. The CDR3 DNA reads TGTGCTAGTGGTGTAGCCTCCTACAATGAGCAGTTCTTC.

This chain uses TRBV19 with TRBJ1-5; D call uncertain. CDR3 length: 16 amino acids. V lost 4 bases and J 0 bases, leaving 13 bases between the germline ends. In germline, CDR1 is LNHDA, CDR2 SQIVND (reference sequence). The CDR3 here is CASSTPPGSSNQPQHF. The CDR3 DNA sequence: TGTGCCAGTAGTACCCCGCCCGGGAGTAGCAATCAGCCCCAGCATTTT. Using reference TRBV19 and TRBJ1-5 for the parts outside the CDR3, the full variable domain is DGGITQSPKYLFRKEGQNVTLSCEQNLNHDAMYWYRQDPGQGLRLIYYSQIVNDFQKGDIAEGYSVSREKKESFPLTVTSAQKNPTAFYLCASSTPPGSSNQPQHFGDGTRLSIL.

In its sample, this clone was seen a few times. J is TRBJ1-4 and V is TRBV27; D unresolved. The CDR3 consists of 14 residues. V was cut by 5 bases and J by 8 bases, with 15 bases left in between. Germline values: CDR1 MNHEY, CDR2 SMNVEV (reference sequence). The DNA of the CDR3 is TGTGCCAGCAGTCCGAGGGTATTTAGCGAAAAACTGTTTTTT. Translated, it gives CASSPRVFSEKLFF.

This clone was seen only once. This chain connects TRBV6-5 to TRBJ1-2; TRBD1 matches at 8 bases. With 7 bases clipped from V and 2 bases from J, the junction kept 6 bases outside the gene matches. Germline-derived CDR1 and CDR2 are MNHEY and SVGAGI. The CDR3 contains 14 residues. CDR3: CASTPDRVNYGYTF. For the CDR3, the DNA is TGTGCCAGCACTCCGGACAGGGTAAACTATGGCTACACCTTC.

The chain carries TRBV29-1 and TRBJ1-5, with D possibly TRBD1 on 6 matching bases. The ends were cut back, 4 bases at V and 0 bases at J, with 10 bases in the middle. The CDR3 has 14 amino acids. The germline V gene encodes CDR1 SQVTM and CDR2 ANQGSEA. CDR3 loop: CSVVSGDSNQPQHF. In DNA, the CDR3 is TGCAGCGTTGTGTCAGGGGATAGCAATCAGCCCCAGCATTTT. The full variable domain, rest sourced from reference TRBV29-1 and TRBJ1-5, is SAVISQKPSRDICQRGTSLTIQCQVDSQVTMMFWYRQQPGQSLTLIATANQGSEATYESGFVIDKFPISRPNLTFSTLTVSNMSPEDSSIYLCSVVSGDSNQPQHFGDGTRLSIL.

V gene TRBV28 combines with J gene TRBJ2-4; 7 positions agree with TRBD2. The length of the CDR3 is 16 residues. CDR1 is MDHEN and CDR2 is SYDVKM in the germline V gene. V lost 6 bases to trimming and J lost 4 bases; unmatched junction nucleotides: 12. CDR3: CASSPSGGGVKNIQYF. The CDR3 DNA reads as TGTGCCAGCAGCCCCTCTGGGGGAGGGGTAAAAAACATTCAGTACTTC.

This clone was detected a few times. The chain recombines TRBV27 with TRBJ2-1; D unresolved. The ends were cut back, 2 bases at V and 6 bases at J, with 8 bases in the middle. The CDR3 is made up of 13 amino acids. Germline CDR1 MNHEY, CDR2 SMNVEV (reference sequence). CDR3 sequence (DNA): TGTGCCAGCAGTTTACGCTTGGCCAATGAGCAGTTCTTC. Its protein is CASSLRLANEQFF.

CDR3 in DNA: TGCGCCAGCAGCCGCGCCGAATCGACGGGGAATCAGCCCCAGCATTTT. Translating it yields CASSRAESTGNQPQHF. V is TRBV4-1 and J is TRBJ1-5; D gene uncertain. Germline CDR1 MGHRA, CDR2 YSYEKL. Trimming removed 4 bases from V and 4 bases from J, with 17 bases in between. The CDR3 runs 16 residues.